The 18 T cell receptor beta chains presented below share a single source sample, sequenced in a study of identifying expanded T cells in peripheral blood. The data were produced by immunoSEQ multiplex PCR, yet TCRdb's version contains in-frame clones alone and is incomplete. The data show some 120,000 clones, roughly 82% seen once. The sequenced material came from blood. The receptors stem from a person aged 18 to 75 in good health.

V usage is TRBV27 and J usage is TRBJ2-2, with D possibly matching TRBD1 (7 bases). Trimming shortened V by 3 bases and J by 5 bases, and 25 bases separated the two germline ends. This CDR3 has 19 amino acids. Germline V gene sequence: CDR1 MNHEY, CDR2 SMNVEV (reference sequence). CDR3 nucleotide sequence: TGTGCCAGCAGTTTTTTTGCGGGACAGCCGGGGAAAGGGACCGGGGAGCTGTTTTTT. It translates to CASSFFAGQPGKGTGELFF.

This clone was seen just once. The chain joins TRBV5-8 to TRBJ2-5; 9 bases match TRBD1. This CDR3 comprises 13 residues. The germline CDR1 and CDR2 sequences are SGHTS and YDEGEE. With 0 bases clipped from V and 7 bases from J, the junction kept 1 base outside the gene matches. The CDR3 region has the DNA TGTGCCAGCAGCTTGGGGACAGGGGTGACCCAGTACTTC. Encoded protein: CASSLGTGVTQYF. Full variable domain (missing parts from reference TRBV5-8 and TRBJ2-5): EAGVTQSPTHLIKTRGQQATLRCSPISGHTSVYWYQQALGLGLQFLLWYDEGEERNRGNFPPRFSGRQFPNYSSELNVNALELEDSALYLCASSLGTGVTQYFGPGTRLLVL.

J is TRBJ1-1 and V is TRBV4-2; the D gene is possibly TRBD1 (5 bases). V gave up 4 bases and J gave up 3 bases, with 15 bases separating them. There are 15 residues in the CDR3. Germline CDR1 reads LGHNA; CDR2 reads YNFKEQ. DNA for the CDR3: TGTGCCAGCAGCCGCGTCTCGGGGGGGTACACTGAAGCTTTCTTT. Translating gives CASSRVSGGYTEAFF.

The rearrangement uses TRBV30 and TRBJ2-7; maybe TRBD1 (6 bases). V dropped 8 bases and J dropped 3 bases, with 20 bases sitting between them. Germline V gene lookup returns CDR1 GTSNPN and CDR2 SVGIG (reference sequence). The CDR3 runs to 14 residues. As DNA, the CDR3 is TGTGCCCGGTCCCTGGGAGACAGGAGCTACGAGCAGTACTTC. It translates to CARSLGDRSYEQYF.

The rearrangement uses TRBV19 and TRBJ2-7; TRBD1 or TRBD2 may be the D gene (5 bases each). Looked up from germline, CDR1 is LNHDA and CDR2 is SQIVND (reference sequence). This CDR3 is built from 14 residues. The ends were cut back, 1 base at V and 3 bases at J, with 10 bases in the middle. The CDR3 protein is CASSIVGEGYEQYF. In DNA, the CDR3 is TGTGCCAGTAGTATAGTGGGGGAAGGCTACGAGCAGTACTTC.

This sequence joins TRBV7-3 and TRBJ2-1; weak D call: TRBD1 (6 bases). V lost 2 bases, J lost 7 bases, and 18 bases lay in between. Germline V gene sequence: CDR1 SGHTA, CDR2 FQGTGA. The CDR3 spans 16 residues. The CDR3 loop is CASSLGYRVRKNEQFF. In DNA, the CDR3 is TGTGCCAGCAGCTTAGGGTACAGGGTACGTAAGAATGAGCAGTTCTTC.

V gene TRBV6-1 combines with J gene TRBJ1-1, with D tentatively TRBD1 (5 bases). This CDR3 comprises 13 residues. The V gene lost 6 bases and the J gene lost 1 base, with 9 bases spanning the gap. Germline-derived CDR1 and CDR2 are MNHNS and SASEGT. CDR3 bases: TGTGCCAGCAGAGAGACAGAGAACACTGAAGCTTTCTTT. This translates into CASRETENTEAFF.

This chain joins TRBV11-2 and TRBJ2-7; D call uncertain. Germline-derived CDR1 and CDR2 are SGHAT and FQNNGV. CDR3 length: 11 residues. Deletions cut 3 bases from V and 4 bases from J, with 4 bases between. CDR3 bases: TGTGCCAGCAGCTTTATATACGAGCAGTACTTC. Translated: CASSFIYEQYF.

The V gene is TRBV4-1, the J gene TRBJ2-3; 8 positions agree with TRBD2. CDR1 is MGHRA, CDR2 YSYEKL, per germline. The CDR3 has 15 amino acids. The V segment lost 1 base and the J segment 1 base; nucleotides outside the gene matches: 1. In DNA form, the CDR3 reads TGCGCCAGCAGCCAAGCGGGGGGGCGCACAGATACGCAGTATTTT. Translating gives CASSQAGGRTDTQYF.

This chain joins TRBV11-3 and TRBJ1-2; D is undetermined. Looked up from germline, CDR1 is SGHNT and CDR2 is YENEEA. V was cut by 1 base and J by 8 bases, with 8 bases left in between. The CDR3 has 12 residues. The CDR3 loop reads CASSLARVGYTF. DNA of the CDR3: TGTGCCAGCAGCTTAGCGAGGGTGGGCTACACCTTC.

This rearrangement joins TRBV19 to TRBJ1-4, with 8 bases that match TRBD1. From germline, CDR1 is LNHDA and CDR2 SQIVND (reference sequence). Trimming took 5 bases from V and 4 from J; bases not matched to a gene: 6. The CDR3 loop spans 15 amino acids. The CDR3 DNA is TGTGCCAGTAGTTTGGGAGGACAGGGTAATGAAAAACTGTTTTTT. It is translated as CASSLGGQGNEKLFF.

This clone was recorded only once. Written as DNA, the CDR3 is TGCGCCAGCAGCCAAGATCTAGTAACTAGCGCCTACAATGAGCAGTTCTTC. Protein sequence: CASSQDLVTSAYNEQFF. The genes are TRBV4-1 and TRBJ2-1, with 7 positions matching TRBD2. This CDR3 comprises 17 residues. The V gene's germline CDR1 is MGHRA and CDR2 YSYEKL. The junction had 7 bases not matched to a gene; V was cut back by 0 bases and J by 2 bases.

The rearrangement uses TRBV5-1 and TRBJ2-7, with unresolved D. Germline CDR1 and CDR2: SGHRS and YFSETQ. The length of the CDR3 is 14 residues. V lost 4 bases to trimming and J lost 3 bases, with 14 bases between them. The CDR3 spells CASSMTFANYEQYF. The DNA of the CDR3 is TGCGCCAGCAGCATGACGTTTGCGAACTACGAGCAGTACTTC.

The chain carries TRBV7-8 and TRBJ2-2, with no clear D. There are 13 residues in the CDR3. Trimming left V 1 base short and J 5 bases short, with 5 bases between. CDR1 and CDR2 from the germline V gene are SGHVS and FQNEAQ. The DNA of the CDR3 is TGTGCCAGCAGCTTAGTACGGACCGGGGAGCTGTTTTTT. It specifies CASSLVRTGELFF. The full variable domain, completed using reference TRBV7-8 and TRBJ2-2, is GAGVSQSPRYKVAKRGQDVALRCDPISGHVSLFWYQQALGQGPEFLTYFQNEAQLDKSGLPSDRFFAERPEGSVSTLKIQRTQQEDSAVYLCASSLVRTGELFFGEGSRLTVL.

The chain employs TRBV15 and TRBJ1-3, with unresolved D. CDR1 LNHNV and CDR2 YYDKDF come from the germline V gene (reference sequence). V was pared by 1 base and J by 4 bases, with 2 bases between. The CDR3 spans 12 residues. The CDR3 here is CATSRAGNTIYF. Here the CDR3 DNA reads TGTGCCACCAGCAGAGCAGGAAACACCATATATTTT.

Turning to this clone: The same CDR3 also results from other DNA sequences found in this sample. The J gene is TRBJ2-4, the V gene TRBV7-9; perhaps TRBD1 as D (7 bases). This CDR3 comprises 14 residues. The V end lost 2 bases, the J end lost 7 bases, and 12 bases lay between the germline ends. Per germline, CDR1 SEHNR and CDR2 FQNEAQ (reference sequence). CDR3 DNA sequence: TGTGCCAGCAGCTTACGGGCAGGGGGGAACATTCAGTACTTC. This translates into CASSLRAGGNIQYF.

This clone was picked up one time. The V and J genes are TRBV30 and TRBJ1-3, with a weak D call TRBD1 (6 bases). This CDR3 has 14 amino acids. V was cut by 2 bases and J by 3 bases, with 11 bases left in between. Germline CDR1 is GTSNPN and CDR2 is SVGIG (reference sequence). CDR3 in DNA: TGTGCCTGGAGTACAGGGTTAGGTGGAAACACCATATATTTT. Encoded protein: CAWSTGLGGNTIYF.

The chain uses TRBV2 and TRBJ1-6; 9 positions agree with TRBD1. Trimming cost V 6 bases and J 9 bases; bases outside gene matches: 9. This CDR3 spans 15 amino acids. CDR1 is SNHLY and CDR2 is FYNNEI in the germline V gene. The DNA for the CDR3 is TGTGCCAGCAGCCTGATGACAGGGGGAGCTTCACCCCTCCACTTT. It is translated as CASSLMTGGASPLHF.